The 32 T cell receptor beta chains in this list originate from one sample, sequenced in a study of cytomegalovirus exposure and HLA in healthy donors. PCR was performed using 60 Vbeta and 13 Jbeta primers. The repertoire was sequenced with immunoSEQ multiplex PCR; TCRdb's copy has only in-frame clones and lacks some. This sample has 180,000 or so clones, with over 75% found just once. Sequenced sample: PBMCs. Receptor source: a man in his forties or fifties in good health and CMV-seropositive.

This clone has just one count. V is TRBV28 and J is TRBJ1-1, with 9 bases lining up with TRBD1. After removal of 2 bases from V and 12 bases from J, the junction contained 7 bases not matched to a gene. The CDR3 loop spans 13 amino acids. Germline CDR1 reads MDHEN; CDR2 reads SYDVKM. CDR3 region: CASSLAGTGKTFF. CDR3 nucleotides: TGTGCCAGCAGTTTAGCTGGGACAGGGAAAACTTTCTTT.

This sequence joins TRBV10-3 and TRBJ1-1, with a possible D match to TRBD1 (6 bases). Trimming cost V 6 bases and J 2 bases, with 10 bases left between them. CDR1 is ENHRY, CDR2 SYGVKD, per germline. The CDR3 extends over 13 amino acids. The CDR3 sequence is CAISPDSNTEAFF. The CDR3 nucleotides read TGTGCCATCAGCCCGGACAGCAACACTGAAGCTTTCTTT.

This chain connects TRBV5-1 to TRBJ2-2; 9 nucleotides align to TRBD1. J was trimmed by 0 bases and V by 5 bases; bases with no gene match: 5. The CDR3 totals 16 residues. The germline V gene has CDR1 SGHRS and CDR2 YFSETQ. The CDR3 protein is CASSPRTGANTGELFF. The CDR3, as DNA: TGCGCCAGCAGTCCTCGGACAGGGGCGAACACCGGGGAGCTGTTTTTT.

This rearrangement joins TRBV27 to TRBJ2-7, with TRBD1 matching over 8 bases. J gave up 3 bases and V 3 bases, and 10 bases lay outside the gene matches. CDR1 is MNHEY, CDR2 SMNVEV, per germline (reference sequence). This CDR3 contains 16 residues. The CDR3 is CASSFVPGGAHYEQYF. In DNA form, the CDR3 reads TGTGCCAGCAGTTTTGTCCCAGGGGGCGCACACTACGAGCAGTACTTC.

This chain uses TRBV5-6 with TRBJ2-7, with D uncertain. The CDR3 sequence is 13 residues long. Trimming cost V 5 bases and J 3 bases, with 12 bases left between them. Per germline, CDR1 SGHDT and CDR2 YYEEEE. CDR3 sequence (DNA): TGTGCCAGCAGATCGGGCTCCGACTACGAGCAGTACGTC. Its protein product is CASRSGSDYEQYV.

The V call is TRBV5-1, the J call TRBJ1-2, with TRBD1 matching over 8 bases. Germline lookup yields CDR1 SGHRS and CDR2 YFSETQ. Trimming cost V 0 bases and J 7 bases; bases outside gene matches: 5. The CDR3 runs 14 residues. Here the CDR3 DNA reads TGCGCCAGCAGCTTGGGACAGGGGTTGGGTGGCTACACCTTC. This sequence encodes CASSLGQGLGGYTF.

V usage is TRBV2 and J usage is TRBJ2-7; 9 bases fit TRBD1. With V trimmed by 0 bases and J by 1 base, 7 bases remained unmatched. The CDR3 contains 17 residues. Germline V gene sequence: CDR1 SNHLY, CDR2 FYNNEI. CDR3 loop: CASSEARDREGSYEQYF. The CDR3 region has the DNA TGTGCCAGCAGTGAAGCCCGGGACAGGGAGGGGTCCTACGAGCAGTACTTC.

The gene calls are TRBV6-5 and TRBJ2-1; 8 bases fit TRBD2. V shed 0 bases, J shed 4 bases, and the junction held 2 bases outside the gene matches. The CDR3 has 15 residues. Germline V CDR1 and CDR2: MNHEY, SVGAGI. The DNA of the CDR3 is TGTGCCAGCAGTTACTCCAGCGGGGGTTACAATGAGCAGTTCTTC. Its translation: CASSYSSGGYNEQFF.

V gene TRBV5-1 combines with J gene TRBJ2-3; 8 bases map to TRBD1. CDR3 size: 16 residues. Losses at the gene ends were 0 bases for V and 4 bases for J; bases not matched to a gene: 7. Germline V CDR1 and CDR2: SGHRS, YFSETQ. The CDR3 DNA reads as TGCGCCAGCAGCTTGGATGGACAGGGTAGTGCAGATACGCAGTATTTT. Translation gives CASSLDGQGSADTQYF.

The V and J genes are TRBV2 and TRBJ2-2; the D gene is possibly TRBD1 (5 bases). The ends were cut back, 4 bases at V and 7 bases at J, with 16 bases in the middle. The germline V gene encodes CDR1 SNHLY and CDR2 FYNNEI. The CDR3 totals 15 residues. The CDR3 sequence: CASSVQPRDNGELFF. The CDR3 DNA is TGTGCCAGCAGTGTCCAACCCAGGGATAACGGGGAGCTGTTTTTT. Drawing the rest from reference TRBV2 and TRBJ2-2, the complete variable domain is EPEVTQTPSHQVTQMGQEVILRCVPISNHLYFYWYRQILGQKVEFLVSFYNNEISEKSEIFDDQFSVERPDGSNFTLKIRSTKLEDSAMYFCASSVQPRDNGELFFGEGSRLTVL.

On this clone: One end of the junction does not line up with germline, which may come from a read error. The identical CDR3 is also encoded by other nucleotide sequences in the sample. This rearrangement joins TRBV5-8 to TRBJ2-7; 8 nucleotides line up with TRBD1. The CDR3 has 16 residues. The germline V gene encodes CDR1 SGHTS and CDR2 YDEGEE. In DNA form, the CDR3 reads TGCGCCAGCAGCTTGGGGGCGCGACAGGGGTCGGACGAGCAGTACTTC. This encodes CASSLGARQGSDEQYF.

This clone was detected a few times. This chain links TRBV7-8 with TRBJ2-7; D is possibly TRBD2 (6 bases). CDR3 size: 16 residues. Germline V gene sequence: CDR1 SGHVS, CDR2 FQNEAQ. Trimming left V 5 bases short and J 3 bases short, with 20 bases between. For the CDR3, the DNA is TGTGCCAGCAGCACCGGGACTTCCCGGGCCCTCTACGAGCAGTACTTC. This sequence encodes CASSTGTSRALYEQYF.

V usage is TRBV10-2 and J usage is TRBJ1-6; D not resolved. CDR3 length: 15 residues. Germline values: CDR1 WSHSY, CDR2 SAAADI. V lost 4 bases and J lost 7, with 14 bases in between. In nucleotides, the CDR3 is TGCGCCAGCAGTGTGATAACAGCACCCAATTCACCCCTCCACTTT. Translation: CASSVITAPNSPLHF.

This chain uses TRBV2 with TRBJ2-2; 8 bases line up with TRBD1. Germline V gene data show CDR1 as SNHLY and CDR2 as FYNNEI. CDR3 size: 14 residues. The trim removed 8 bases at V and 2 bases at J, leaving 4 bases unmatched. CDR3 protein: CASGGTGNTGELFF. CDR3 in DNA: TGTGCCAGCGGGGGGACAGGAAACACCGGGGAGCTGTTTTTT.

V and J are TRBV6-1 and TRBJ2-3; 9 nucleotides line up with TRBD2. Germline V lookup: CDR1 MNHNS, CDR2 SASEGT. Trimming cost V 6 bases and J 3 bases; bases outside gene matches: 7. The CDR3 spans 15 residues. Here the CDR3 reads CASSLERGETDTQYF. In DNA, the CDR3 is TGTGCCAGCAGCCTGGAGCGGGGGGAGACAGATACGCAGTATTTT.

This clone was observed a single time. V is TRBV7-8 and J is TRBJ1-5; 7 nucleotides line up with TRBD1. The ends lost 0 bases at V and 5 bases at J; junction bases unmatched: 4. This CDR3 contains 15 residues. CDR1 and CDR2 (germline): SGHVS, FQNEAQ. Here the CDR3 DNA reads TGTGCCAGCAGCTTAGCCCACGGACAGGATCAGCCCCAGCATTTT. It is translated as CASSLAHGQDQPQHF. The variable domain in full, completed from reference TRBV7-8 and TRBJ1-5, reads GAGVSQSPRYKVAKRGQDVALRCDPISGHVSLFWYQQALGQGPEFLTYFQNEAQLDKSGLPSDRFFAERPEGSVSTLKIQRTQQEDSAVYLCASSLAHGQDQPQHFGDGTRLSIL.

CDR3 sequence (DNA): TGTGCCAGCAGCTTACAAAGGGCCGCGGGGACGGACACTGAAGCTTTCTTT. It is translated as CASSLQRAAGTDTEAFF. The gene calls are TRBV7-6 and TRBJ1-1, with D perhaps matching TRBD1 (5 bases). The CDR3 loop spans 17 amino acids. Deletions cut 2 bases from V and 3 bases from J, with 19 bases between. Germline-derived CDR1 and CDR2 are SGHVS and FNYEAQ.

The chain links TRBV13 to TRBJ2-3; the D is unclear. V was trimmed by 5 bases and J by 1 base, leaving 10 bases between them. The germline V gene encodes CDR1 PRHDT and CDR2 FYEKMQ (reference sequence). This CDR3 contains 14 residues. Here the CDR3 reads CASSPGSRTDTQYF. As DNA, the CDR3 is TGTGCCAGCAGCCCCGGTTCTCGCACAGATACGCAGTATTTT.

The chain employs TRBV27 and TRBJ1-1, with a weak D call TRBD1 (5 bases). V lost 1 base to trimming and J lost 3 bases, with 12 bases between them. There are 15 residues in the CDR3. Germline loops: CDR1 MNHEY, CDR2 SMNVEV (reference sequence). The chain's CDR3 is CASSLFGGKYTEAFF. The CDR3, as DNA: TGTGCCAGCAGTTTATTCGGGGGGAAGTACACTGAAGCTTTCTTT.

The V gene is TRBV5-1, the J gene TRBJ1-3; D ambiguous. Germline lookup yields CDR1 SGHRS and CDR2 YFSETQ. Trimming left V 4 bases short and J 7 bases short, with 12 bases between. This CDR3 has 13 residues. The CDR3 nucleotides are TGCGCCAGCAGCCCGGGAGATGGGAACACCATATATTTT. Translation gives CASSPGDGNTIYF.

V and J are TRBV2 and TRBJ2-2; TRBD2 might be the D (5 bases). V lost 4 bases and J lost 4, with 10 bases in between. CDR1 and CDR2 from the germline V gene are SNHLY and FYNNEI. The CDR3 contains 14 residues. CDR3: CASSVVRGTGELFF. The CDR3, as DNA: TGTGCCAGCAGTGTGGTTCGGGGCACCGGGGAGCTGTTTTTT.

With regard to this clone: The same CDR3 can be traced to other DNA sequences in this sample. The genes are TRBV5-1 and TRBJ2-7, with D unresolved. Trimming took off 4 bases at V and 3 bases at J, with 11 bases between the two ends. The CDR3 length is 13 residues. Germline-derived CDR1 and CDR2 are SGHRS and YFSETQ. CDR3 region: CASSPRNDYEQYF. Here the CDR3 DNA reads TGCGCCAGCAGCCCGCGTAACGACTACGAGCAGTACTTC. Using reference TRBV5-1 and TRBJ2-7 for the parts outside the CDR3, the full variable domain is KAGVTQTPRYLIKTRGQQVTLSCSPISGHRSVSWYQQTPGQGLQFLFEYFSETQRNKGNFPGRFSGRQFSNSRSEMNVSTLELGDSALYLCASSPRNDYEQYFGPGTRLTVT.

About this clone: This sample includes further DNA sequences coding for the same CDR3. V gene TRBV25-1 combines with J gene TRBJ1-2; D remains ambiguous. CDR1 is MGHDK, CDR2 SYGVNS, per germline. The CDR3 has 13 residues. The V end was cut by 2 bases, the J end by 3 bases, with 7 bases between. The CDR3 is CASSEGGDYGYTF. In DNA, the CDR3 is TGTGCCAGCAGTGAAGGCGGAGACTATGGCTACACCTTC.

This chain connects TRBV19 to TRBJ1-2; unclear D gene. The CDR3 sequence is 13 residues long. From germline, CDR1 is LNHDA and CDR2 SQIVND (reference sequence). Trimming took off 0 bases at V and 8 bases at J, with 10 bases between the two ends. This chain's CDR3 is CASSIEAGRGYTF. In nucleotides, the CDR3 is TGTGCCAGTAGTATAGAAGCGGGCCGGGGCTACACCTTC.

This rearrangement joins TRBV5-1 to TRBJ1-2; possible D gene TRBD1, 6 bases. Germline V lookup: CDR1 SGHRS, CDR2 YFSETQ. CDR3 length: 16 amino acids. V was pared by 3 bases and J by 6 bases, with 21 bases between. CDR3 amino acids: CASSWAIVQGDHGYTF. The CDR3 bases are TGCGCCAGCAGCTGGGCGATCGTACAGGGTGACCATGGCTACACCTTC. Looking up the rest from reference TRBV5-1 and TRBJ1-2 gives the full variable domain: KAGVTQTPRYLIKTRGQQVTLSCSPISGHRSVSWYQQTPGQGLQFLFEYFSETQRNKGNFPGRFSGRQFSNSRSEMNVSTLELGDSALYLCASSWAIVQGDHGYTFGSGTRLTVV.

The V and J genes are TRBV7-8 and TRBJ2-5; TRBD2 agrees at 15 bases. V dropped 2 bases and J dropped 7; count of bases not matched to a gene: 8. The CDR3 has 17 amino acids. Germline V gene sequence: CDR1 SGHVS, CDR2 FQNEAQ. The CDR3 is CASSLPRTSGGAVTQYF. DNA of the CDR3: TGTGCCAGCAGCTTACCGAGGACTAGCGGGGGGGCGGTGACCCAGTACTTC.

This clone has only a few counts. J is TRBJ2-7 and V is TRBV29-1; TRBD1 matches 10 bases. CDR1 is SQVTM and CDR2 is ANQGSEA in the germline V gene. This CDR3 spans 13 amino acids. With V trimmed by 1 base and J by 6 bases, 3 bases remained unmatched. CDR3 loop: CSVEGQGAGEQYF. Written as DNA, the CDR3 is TGCAGCGTTGAAGGACAGGGGGCTGGCGAGCAGTACTTC.

With respect to this clone: One junction end does not reproduce the germline sequence, and a read error may be involved. The chain carries TRBV10-1 and TRBJ2-7; 9 bases line up with TRBD1. The CDR3 loop spans 13 amino acids. The V gene's germline CDR1 is WNHNN and CDR2 SYGVQD (reference sequence). The CDR3 bases are TGCGCCAGCAGTGACCCTGGGGGGGACAGGGAGTTCTTC. It yields the protein CASSDPGGDREFF.

The rearrangement joins TRBV2 to TRBJ1-6, with D hard to call. Deletions cut 8 bases from V and 9 bases from J, with 29 bases between. The CDR3 covers 18 residues. Germline V gene data show CDR1 as SNHLY and CDR2 as FYNNEI. The CDR3: CASLVPVPPTERSSPLHF. For the CDR3, the DNA is TGTGCCAGCCTTGTCCCCGTGCCTCCGACGGAGCGGAGTTCACCCCTCCACTTT.

The DNA for the CDR3 is TGCGCCAGCAGCCCGGGAGGTAATGAGCAGTTCTTC. Protein: CASSPGGNEQFF. The rearrangement uses TRBV5-1 and TRBJ2-1; 7 nucleotides agree with TRBD2. The V gene end was trimmed by 4 bases and the J gene end by 7 bases; junction bases not matched to a gene: 2. Germline CDR1 SGHRS, CDR2 YFSETQ. CDR3 length: 12 residues.

The chain employs TRBV4-2 and TRBJ1-4; possibly TRBD1 for D (6 bases). The V gene lost 2 bases and the J gene lost 0 bases, with 13 bases spanning the gap. This CDR3 has 17 residues. Per the germline V gene, CDR1 is LGHNA and CDR2 is YNFKEQ. DNA of the CDR3: TGTGCCAGCAGCCAACTTAGGGGGATCCCAACTAATGAAAAACTGTTTTTT. Translated, it gives CASSQLRGIPTNEKLFF.

The chain has TRBV18 and TRBJ1-1; possible D gene TRBD1, 6 bases. V was trimmed by 3 bases and J by 1 base, leaving 6 bases between them. CDR3 length: 13 residues. The germline CDR1 and CDR2 sequences are KGHSH and LQKENI. CDR3 sequence reads: CASSPGANTEAFF. The DNA of the CDR3 is TGTGCCAGCTCACCGGGGGCGAACACTGAAGCTTTCTTT.